Detailed here is one T cell receptor (beta chain). The antigen remains undetermined. These data come from a study of graft-versus-host responses after intestinal transplantation. Study as a whole: Grafts that recipients had were multivisceral, liver-intestinal, or isolated intestinal transplants. Induction with anti-thymocyte globulin, then tacrolimus and steroids for three to four years, was given to all recipients. Findings and caveats of the study: Researchers found GvH clones in recipient marrow, and some showed up first in ileum or blood.

Repertoires were generated with immunoSEQ multiplex PCR, while TCRdb's copy carries only in-frame clones and drops some. Of roughly 90,000 clones detected, around 93% appear once; the ten largest clones hold about 0.34%. CDR1 is SGHRS, CDR2 YFSETQ, per germline. This CDR3 is built from 15 residues. V was pared by 0 bases and J by 8 bases, with 8 bases of the junction left unmatched. The chain employs TRBV5-1 and TRBJ2-1, with TRBD2 matching over 7 bases. The input for sequencing was unstimulated CD4+ T cells sorted from spleen or lymph node cells, taken before transplant. The sequence was collected from a human donor who was the organ donor for an intestinal transplant. The CDR3 sequence is CASSLAGGGSDEQFF. DNA of the CDR3: TGCGCCAGCAGCTTGGCGGGAGGTGGATCGGATGAGCAGTTCTTC.